These T cell receptor beta chains were read from a single sample in a study of control samples from healthy donors and cancer patients. Sequencing used immunoSEQ multiplex PCR; TCRdb keeps in-frame clones, though not all of them. The repertoire includes 84,000 or so clones, roughly nine tenths of them detected once, and around 14% sits in the top ten. Sequenced: blood. Source of these receptors: a man aged 25-45 years in good health. Each CDR3 is given with its conserved first and last residue. Each record gives: V gene, D gene, J gene, clone size, CDR3 protein, CDR3 DNA. D genes are given only for firm matches. The size of a clone is reported for some rows only, either as once, few or many, or as a class for expanded clones.

TRBV18,NA,TRBJ2-7,NA,CASSPQGDEQYF,TGTGCCAGCTCACCCCAGGGAGACGAGCAGTACTTC
TRBV6-5,NA,TRBJ2-7,NA,CASSYGPDYEQYF,TGTGCCAGCAGTTACGGACCAGACTACGAGCAGTACTTC
TRBV7-3,TRBD1,TRBJ2-7,NA,CASSLSPGGTGRLDEQYF,TGTGCCAGCAGCTTAAGTCCAGGAGGGACAGGGCGACTTGACGAGCAGTACTTC
TRBV18,NA,TRBJ2-6,NA,CASSPVAPSGANVLTF,TGTGCCAGCTCACCAGTGGCCCCCTCTGGGGCCAACGTCCTGACTTTC
TRBV29-1,NA,TRBJ1-2,NA,CSVESPSPAHNYGYTF,TGCAGCGTTGAATCCCCTTCACCGGCACATAACTATGGCTACACCTTC
TRBV12-2,NA,TRBJ2-5,few,CASRLVRGQGETQYF,TGTGCAAGTCGCTTAGTCAGAGGACAGGGGGAGACCCAGTACTTC
TRBV28,NA,TRBJ1-1,NA,CASRLGGGRLNTEAFF,TGTGCCAGCAGACTAGGCGGGGGGCGGTTGAACACTGAAGCTTTCTTT
TRBV19,NA,TRBJ2-2,NA,CASSLMGSREGHTGELFF,TGTGCCAGTTCTCTTATGGGGTCCAGGGAAGGACACACCGGGGAGCTGTTTTTT
TRBV9,NA,TRBJ2-1,NA,CASSVGPQLSYNEQFF,TGTGCCAGCAGCGTAGGACCCCAACTTTCCTACAATGAGCAGTTCTTC
TRBV6-2/TRBV6-3,NA,TRBJ2-7,NA,CASSYNERLYF,TGTGCCAGCAGTTACAATGAGAGGCTGTACTTC
TRBV6-1,TRBD1,TRBJ1-3,NA,CASSESTGGSNTIYF,TGTGCCAGCAGTGAATCGACAGGGGGTTCAAACACCATATATTTT
TRBV3-1/TRBV3-2,NA,TRBJ2-4,NA,CASSHTRSAQTNIQYF,TGTGCCAGCAGCCATACGAGATCGGCACAAACAAACATTCAGTACTTC
TRBV12-3/TRBV12-4,NA,TRBJ2-2,NA,CASSQPWTGELFF,TGTGCCAGCAGCCAACCCTGGACCGGGGAGCTGTTTTTT
TRBV25-1,TRBD2,TRBJ2-3,NA,CASSLAGSTDTQYF,TGTGCCAGCAGTTTAGCGGGGAGCACAGATACGCAGTATTTT
TRBV11-2,TRBD1,TRBJ1-2,NA,CASREVRDRGSYTF,TGTGCCAGCAGGGAAGTCCGGGACAGGGGAAGCTACACCTTC
TRBV10-3,NA,TRBJ2-5,NA,CAISMTLQETQYF,TGTGCCATCAGTATGACGCTACAAGAGACCCAGTACTTC
TRBV27,NA,TRBJ2-6,NA,CASSLEYPRPTASGANVLTF,TGTGCCAGCAGTTTAGAATATCCCCGTCCGACAGCCTCTGGGGCCAACGTCCTGACTTTC
TRBV9,NA,TRBJ2-5,NA,CASSPTSQYQETQYF,TGTGCCAGCAGCCCCACGTCACAGTACCAAGAGACCCAGTACTTC
TRBV19,TRBD1,TRBJ1-1,NA,CASSNGQGNTEAFF,TGTGCCAGTAGCAATGGACAGGGGAACACTGAAGCTTTCTTT
TRBV29-1,TRBD1,TRBJ1-2,NA,CSVEVDRGLPGYTF,TGCAGCGTTGAAGTGGACAGGGGGCTTCCTGGCTACACCTTC
TRBV30,TRBD1,TRBJ1-5,few,CAWSHRGGQPQHF,TGTGCCTGGAGTCACAGGGGCGGTCAGCCCCAGCATTTT
TRBV23-1,TRBD1,TRBJ1-5,few,CASSLSQGARNQPQHF,TGCGCCAGCAGTCTCTCCCAGGGGGCTCGTAATCAGCCCCAGCATTTT
TRBV21-1,NA,TRBJ2-7,NA,CASISYEQYF,TGTGCCAGCATCTCCTACGAGCAGTACTTC
TRBV18,NA,TRBJ1-1,NA,CASSQAGTEAFF,TGTGCCAGCTCACAAGCTGGGACTGAAGCTTTCTTT
TRBV2,NA,TRBJ1-5,NA,CASGRQTNQPQHF,TGTGCCAGCGGGAGACAGACCAATCAGCCCCAGCATTTT
TRBV7-3,NA,TRBJ1-1,once,CASSSDRNTEAFF,TGTGCCAGCAGCTCCGACAGGAACACTGAAGCTTTCTTT
TRBV7-9,NA,TRBJ2-5,NA,CASSLATSVGRETQYF,TGTGCCAGCAGCTTAGCGACATCCGTGGGACGAGAGACCCAGTACTTC
TRBV12-3/TRBV12-4,NA,TRBJ1-4,NA,CASSLGGSPLF,TGTGCCAGCAGTTTAGGCGGGAGTCCGTTATTT
TRBV30,NA,TRBJ1-1,once,CAWSGPVNTEAFF,TGTGCCTGGAGTGGTCCCGTGAACACTGAAGCTTTCTTT
TRBV4-3,TRBD1,TRBJ1-2,NA,CASSHYGQGYGYTF,TGCGCCAGCAGCCATTACGGACAGGGATATGGCTACACCTTC
TRBV5-8,NA,TRBJ2-1,NA,CASSLTGKNEQFF,TGTGCCAGCAGCTTAACAGGGAAGAATGAGCAGTTCTTC
TRBV28,NA,TRBJ1-4,NA,CASSETGSPSYEKLFF,TGTGCCAGCAGTGAAACAGGTTCCCCCTCGTATGAAAAACTGTTTTTT
TRBV6-7,NA,TRBJ2-2,NA,CASSYSGHRGDTTGELFF,TGTGCCAGCAGTTACTCAGGACACCGCGGGGACACCACCGGGGAGCTGTTTTTT